Presented here are 23 T cell receptor beta chains from one specimen sequenced in a study of blood T cell repertoires in COVID-19. Using immunoSEQ multiplex PCR, the repertoire was profiled, and TCRdb retains in-frame clones only, with some absent. There are about 240,000 clones in the sample; under 90% occur only once, and around 3.3% lies in the top ten. The sequencing sample was made of PBMCs or T cells enriched from blood (not recorded which). The source of these receptors is a woman between 35 and 50 years old who had been exposed to COVID-19.

The V gene is TRBV18, the J gene TRBJ1-4; the D is unclear. The length of the CDR3 is 18 residues. Germline V gene sequence: CDR1 KGHSH, CDR2 LQKENI. Between the trimmed V and J ends, which lost 0 bases and 7 bases, there was a span of 21 bases. Here the CDR3 reads CASSPPLQSPPLGEKLFF. CDR3 nucleotides: TGTGCCAGCTCACCACCGCTACAGTCACCACCACTGGGTGAAAAACTGTTTTTT.

The chain links TRBV9 to TRBJ2-2; TRBD2 matches at 8 bases. The CDR3 covers 13 residues. The germline CDR1 and CDR2 sequences are SGDLS and YYNGEE. J was trimmed by 7 bases and V by 8 bases; bases with no gene match: 7. CDR3 sequence reads: CASKRGSGGELFF. The CDR3 bases are TGTGCCAGTAAGCGGGGGTCGGGCGGGGAGCTGTTTTTT.

This sequence joins TRBV13 and TRBJ1-1; tentatively, D is TRBD1 (6 bases). There are 13 residues in the CDR3. Trimming removed 3 bases at V and 8 bases at J, with 13 bases between. Germline V lookup: CDR1 PRHDT, CDR2 FYEKMQ (reference sequence). CDR3: CASSFEAGAEAFF. For the CDR3, the DNA is TGTGCCAGCAGCTTCGAGGCGGGGGCGGAAGCTTTCTTT.

The chain uses TRBV6-5 and TRBJ1-1; D not resolved. From germline, CDR1 is MNHEY and CDR2 SVGAGI. The CDR3 extends over 13 amino acids. With 7 bases removed from V and 10 bases from J, the gap between germline ends came to 19 bases. The CDR3 here is CASTPKAASRAFF. CDR3 in DNA: TGTGCCAGCACCCCAAAGGCAGCGTCTAGAGCTTTCTTT.

The chain employs TRBV9 and TRBJ2-3; a weak D match, TRBD2 (6 bases). Trimming pared 0 bases from V and 5 bases from J, leaving 19 bases between. CDR1 is SGDLS and CDR2 is YYNGEE in the germline V gene. The CDR3 extends over 17 amino acids. CDR3 in DNA: TGTGCCAGCAGCGTAGTGGGTAGCGGAGCTGGAGGAGATACGCAGTATTTT. Its translation: CASSVVGSGAGGDTQYF.

The gene calls are TRBV7-9 and TRBJ2-1, with a weak D call TRBD1 (6 bases). V lost 2 bases, J lost 8 bases, and 16 bases lay in between. The germline V gene has CDR1 SEHNR and CDR2 FQNEAQ (reference sequence). The CDR3 contains 15 residues. CDR3 amino acids: CASSLSKGGSDEQFF. The DNA for the CDR3 is TGTGCCAGCAGCTTATCTAAAGGGGGTTCGGATGAGCAGTTCTTC.

The CDR3, as DNA: TGTGCCAGCAGTCCCTCCCCGGGACAGGGATCCTACGGGGAGCTGTTTTTT. It translates to CASSPSPGQGSYGELFF. The V gene is TRBV6-6, the J gene TRBJ2-2; 9 nucleotides match TRBD1. The CDR3 loop spans 17 amino acids. CDR1 and CDR2 (germline): MNHNY, SVGAGI (reference sequence). With 5 bases clipped from V and 7 bases from J, the junction kept 14 bases outside the gene matches.

The rearrangement joins TRBV7-9 to TRBJ2-2; D is unresolved. Trimming pared 7 bases from V and 1 base from J, leaving 10 bases between. From germline, CDR1 is SEHNR and CDR2 FQNEAQ (reference sequence). The CDR3 spans 14 residues. CDR3 in DNA: TGTGCCAGCACCTATCGAGTGAACACCGGGGAGCTGTTTTTT. This codes for CASTYRVNTGELFF.

The chain uses TRBV21-1 and TRBJ2-4; the tabulated D call, TRBD2, remains unverified against the DNA. TRBV21-1 is deemed a pseudogene. The CDR3 length is 17 residues. CDR3 nucleotides: TGTGCCAGCAGCAAAGGGGGGGGGACTGAGGCCAAAAACATTCAGTACTTC. It codes for CASSKGGGTEAKNIQYF.

The chain has TRBV21-1 and TRBJ2-1; the listed D gene, TRBD2, was not tested against the DNA. TRBV21-1 is a pseudogene segment. The CDR3 runs 14 residues. As DNA, the CDR3 is TGTGCCAGCGTAGACCTCGGGGGGGGCAATGAGCAGTTCTTC. Its protein is CASVDLGGGNEQFF.

This sequence joins TRBV2 and TRBJ1-2, with 10 bases identical to TRBD1. Trimming cost V 5 bases and J 6 bases; bases outside gene matches: 3. Germline CDR1 reads SNHLY; CDR2 reads FYNNEI. CDR3 size: 13 residues. CDR3 region: CASSLDRGDGYTF. The CDR3 DNA reads as TGTGCCAGCAGTCTGGACAGGGGGGATGGCTACACCTTC.

This clone was seen a single time. V is TRBV6-5 and J is TRBJ1-5, with D possibly being TRBD1 (6 bases). V was pared by 6 bases and J by 5 bases, with 14 bases between. The CDR3 is 14 amino acids. Germline loops: CDR1 MNHEY, CDR2 SVGAGI. In DNA, the CDR3 is TGTGCCAGCAGGCTCAACAGGGTTGATCAGCCCCAGCATTTT. As protein: CASRLNRVDQPQHF.

The chain joins TRBV5-1 to TRBJ1-1; D is unclear. The V gene lost 0 bases and the J gene lost 7 bases, with 10 bases spanning the gap. CDR1 is SGHRS, CDR2 YFSETQ, per germline. This CDR3 is 13 amino acids long. As DNA, the CDR3 is TGCGCCAGCAGCTTGGACGGGAGACTTGAAGCTTTCTTT. Protein product: CASSLDGRLEAFF.

Details on this clone: The same CDR3 can be traced to other DNA sequences in this sample. J is TRBJ1-1 and V is TRBV9, with 7 bases that match TRBD1. The CDR3 has 15 residues. V shed 0 bases and J 1 base; nucleotides not matched to a gene: 3. The germline V gene encodes CDR1 SGDLS and CDR2 YYNGEE. CDR3 sequence reads: CASSVGGTANTEAFF. CDR3 bases: TGTGCCAGCAGCGTAGGGGGGACAGCGAACACTGAAGCTTTCTTT.

The genes are TRBV14 and TRBJ1-1, with D possibly being TRBD1 (5 bases). The germline V gene encodes CDR1 SGHDN and CDR2 FVKESK. Trimming left V 4 bases short and J 4 bases short, with 13 bases between. The CDR3 runs to 14 residues. The CDR3 sequence: CASSPRTGGTEAFF. In DNA, the CDR3 is TGTGCCAGCAGCCCCCGGACCGGGGGCACTGAAGCTTTCTTT.

This clone has only one observation. The chain uses TRBV7-2 and TRBJ2-7; 9 nucleotides agree with TRBD1. The length of the CDR3 is 13 residues. The junction had 4 bases not matched to a gene; V was cut back by 6 bases and J by 4 bases. From germline, CDR1 is SGHTA and CDR2 FQGNSA. CDR3 region: CASRSGQGYEQYF. In DNA form, the CDR3 reads TGTGCCAGCAGATCTGGACAGGGGTACGAGCAGTACTTC.

The V and J genes are TRBV9 and TRBJ2-5, with 10 bases that match TRBD1. This CDR3 is built from 15 residues. Germline lookup yields CDR1 SGDLS and CDR2 YYNGEE. With V trimmed by 3 bases and J by 5 bases, 7 bases remained unmatched. Written as DNA, the CDR3 is TGTGCCAGCAGCGCGACGGACAGGGGGGTCGAGACCCAGTACTTC. Its translation: CASSATDRGVETQYF.

The V and J genes are TRBV2 and TRBJ1-2, with 7 bases aligning to TRBD1. Losses at the gene ends were 6 bases for V and 7 bases for J; bases not matched to a gene: 8. There are 13 residues in the CDR3. Germline V lookup: CDR1 SNHLY, CDR2 FYNNEI. This CDR3 reads CASSLDRVGGYTF. The CDR3 nucleotides are TGTGCCAGCAGCCTTGACAGGGTAGGTGGCTACACCTTC.

The chain employs TRBV7-9 and TRBJ2-1; the D gene is possibly TRBD2 (5 bases). The CDR3 is made up of 15 amino acids. The germline gives CDR1 SEHNR, CDR2 FQNEAQ (reference sequence). The V end was cut by 5 bases, the J end by 3 bases, with 14 bases between. The CDR3 loop is CASSHRVGDYNEQFF. The CDR3 nucleotides read TGTGCCAGCAGCCATAGGGTGGGAGACTACAATGAGCAGTTCTTC.

DNA for the CDR3: TGTGCCAGCAGCACTCTCGACAGGGCCAATTCACCCCTCCACTTT. It encodes CASSTLDRANSPLHF. The V gene is TRBV7-9, the J gene TRBJ1-6; 7 positions match TRBD1. Germline CDR1 SEHNR, CDR2 FQNEAQ (reference sequence). This CDR3 has 15 residues. V trimming: 5 bases; J trimming: 7 bases; junction bases outside the gene matches: 8.

The chain has TRBV7-8 and TRBJ2-7, with D possibly being TRBD1 (6 bases). CDR3 size: 16 residues. Per the germline V gene, CDR1 is SGHVS and CDR2 is FQNEAQ. Trimming pared 4 bases from V and 0 bases from J, leaving 16 bases between. CDR3 nucleotide sequence: TGTGCCAGCAGCTGGGGGATGAGGACAGCCTCCTACGAGCAGTACTTC. It yields the protein CASSWGMRTASYEQYF.

V is TRBV11-1 and J is TRBJ1-1; D remains unclear. In germline, CDR1 is SGHAT, CDR2 FQDESV (reference sequence). CDR3 length: 14 residues. V lost 5 bases to trimming and J lost 6 bases, with 16 bases between them. The CDR3 spells CASSIQAGGAEAFF. CDR3 nucleotide sequence: TGTGCCAGCAGCATCCAGGCAGGAGGCGCTGAAGCTTTCTTT.

This clone was seen only once. V usage is TRBV28 and J usage is TRBJ2-7; perhaps TRBD2 as D (7 bases). V shed 2 bases and J shed 6 bases, with 17 bases lying between them. The CDR3 has 15 residues. The V gene's germline CDR1 is MDHEN and CDR2 SYDVKM. DNA of the CDR3: TGTGCCAGCAGTTTAATCGGGGGGCCGGTTTTCGAGCAGTACTTC. Its protein is CASSLIGGPVFEQYF.